Listed below are T cell receptor beta chains from one sample, sequenced in a study of T-cell memory formation after mild COVID-19. Each CDR3 protein is one row after TCRdb ran MiXCR on the 5' RACE reads. The table records roughly 450,000 distinct CDR3 sequences, 18% of them present only once. The sequencing input was PBMCs or a T cell subset sorted from them (not recorded which). Source of these receptors: an adult woman who had mild COVID-19 (a few samples of this study predate the infection). Cell type and time point are not known. Both conserved end residues are part of each CDR3. A D gene is named only where the DNA matches it firmly. Expanded clones get a size class; other rows say once, few or many, or leave the size out.

NA	NA	TRBV7-3	TRBJ1-1	CASSFGATTEAFF	TGTGCCAGCAGCTTTGGGGCAACAACTGAAGCTTTCTTT
NA	NA	TRBV7-9	TRBJ1-3	CASSFWTDGNTIYF	TGTGCCAGCAGCTTTTGGACAGATGGAAACACCATATATTTT
TRBD1	NA	TRBV7-2	TRBJ2-7	CASSRRTGSPLEQYF	TGTGCCAGCAGCCGCCGGACAGGGTCCCCCCTCGAGCAGTACTTC
TRBD2	few	TRBV27	TRBJ2-1	CASSSPPSGNTFF	TGTGCCAGCAGTTCACCGCCTAGCGGGAATACGTTCTTC
TRBD2	NA	TRBV5-1	TRBJ2-1	CASSLLAGTGYNEQFF	TGCGCCAGCAGCTTGTTAGCGGGAACAGGGTACAATGAGCAGTTCTTC
TRBD1	NA	TRBV6-2/TRBV6-3	TRBJ1-5	CASSYSGQTGGQPQHF	TGTGCCAGCAGTTACTCAGGACAGACAGGGGGTCAGCCCCAGCATTTT
NA	many	TRBV6-2/TRBV6-3	TRBJ2-7	CASSLPLGVPTYEQYF	TGTGCCAGCAGTCTTCCCCTAGGCGTCCCAACCTACGAGCAGTACTTC
NA	few	TRBV9	TRBJ2-1	CASSGSGVSYNEQFF	TGTGCCAGCAGCGGAAGCGGAGTATCCTACAATGAGCAGTTCTTC
TRBD1	NA	TRBV7-2	TRBJ1-2	CASSYDRDGGYTF	TGTGCCAGCAGCTACGACAGGGACGGTGGCTACACCTTC
NA	many	TRBV4-1	TRBJ1-2	CASSQDKGRGGYGYTF	TGCGCCAGCAGCCAAGATAAGGGCAGAGGGGGCTATGGCTACACCTTC
TRBD1	few	TRBV5-1	TRBJ2-1	CASSLLQGRYEQFF	TGCGCCAGCAGCTTGTTACAGGGGCGGTATGAGCAGTTCTTC
TRBD2	NA	TRBV27	TRBJ2-7	CASSTRAGSSYEQYF	TGTGCCAGCAGCACACGAGCGGGGAGCTCCTACGAGCAGTACTTC
NA	NA	TRBV29-1	TRBJ2-3	CSVEQTFGSIRDTQYF	TGCAGCGTTGAACAGACCTTTGGTTCGATAAGAGATACGCAGTATTTT
TRBD2	few	TRBV5-6	TRBJ2-3	CASSFLAGVIGTDTQYF	TGTGCCAGCAGCTTCTTAGCGGGGGTGATCGGCACAGATACGCAGTATTTT
NA	few	TRBV6-5	TRBJ1-2	CASSYSRGRNYGYTF	TGTGCCAGCAGTTACTCTCGGGGGCGGAACTATGGCTACACCTTC
TRBD1	NA	TRBV24-1	TRBJ1-1	CATRDRANTEAFF	TGTGCCACCCGGGACAGAGCGAACACTGAAGCTTTCTTT
TRBD1	many	TRBV7-8	TRBJ1-3	CASSLRQGSGNTIYF	TGTGCCAGCAGCCTTCGACAGGGCTCTGGAAACACCATATATTTT